This TCR beta chain was sequenced for a study of blood T cell repertoires in COVID-19. Study-level background: The United States, Italy and Spain provided the acute and convalescent COVID-19 samples.

In the study's own analysis: Scientists estimated how many nucleated cells there were by amplifying reference gene primers. Some clones are missing from TCRdb's copy, which holds only in-frame ones; the method was immunoSEQ multiplex PCR. For V, J and clone size, that table is used; D and trimming come from the DNA. The sample shows more than 200,000 clones, just under 90% of them seen only once. The CDR3 totals 13 residues. V lost 9 bases, J lost 0 bases, and 9 bases lay in between. The sequenced material came from peripheral blood. This chain connects TRBV12-3 or TRBV12-4 to TRBJ2-4; D uncertain. This receptor was obtained from a man aged 25 to 40 with COVID-19, enrolled during active disease. The CDR3 nucleotides read TGTGCCAGTCTCACTACAGCCAAAAACATTCAGTACTTC. Encoded protein: CASLTTAKNIQYF.